Detailed here is one T cell receptor (beta chain). As yet, its antigen is unknown. Molecular-barcoded quantitative 5'-RACE produced these TCR beta libraries. TCRdb reprocessed the 5' RACE reads via MiXCR and lists one record per CDR3 protein. The table shows 250,000 or so distinct CDR3 sequences, with about 24% occurring only once. This sample stems from a study of CD8 T cells in ankylosing spondylitis. Whole-study results and caveats: A number of the motif variants had already been described in reactive arthritis synovial fluid and blood.

The germline gives CDR1 DFQATT, CDR2 SNEGSKA (reference sequence). The CDR3 runs 16 residues. V was clipped by 3 bases and J by 7 bases; unmatched bases: 15. Sequencing was carried out using blood, either unsorted or a sorted T cell fraction (not recorded which). The V call is TRBV20-1, the J call TRBJ2-4; 7 nucleotides line up with TRBD2. This receptor was obtained from a male donor with ankylosing spondylitis or in good health (not recorded which). CDR3 in DNA: TGCAGTGCTAGGTCAGGCGCCACTAGCGCTTGGAACATTCAGTACTTC. Protein sequence: CSARSGATSAWNIQYF.